These T cell receptor beta chains were read from a single sample in a study of identical twins. TCRdb processed the 5' RACE reads anew with MiXCR; each CDR3 protein has one entry. This table has roughly 500,000 distinct CDR3 sequences, approximately 22% appearing once. These data were also reused for a study on T cells expressing NK-cell markers.

The sample consisted of CD4+ T cells sorted from blood. The receptors derive from a young woman in good health. Each CDR3 is given with its conserved first and last residue. Fields, in order: J gene, D gene, V gene, clone size, CDR3 protein, CDR3 DNA. The D gene is left open where the match is weak. Clone size is stated in some rows and not others, as once, few, many or a class when expanded.

J: TRBJ2-1; D: NA; V: TRBV5-5; size: few; CDR3: CASSLRQTQEQFF; DNA: TGTGCCAGCAGCTTACGCCAGACACAGGAGCAGTTCTTC
J: TRBJ2-3; D: NA; V: TRBV20-1; size: NA; CDR3: CSAPDVGTNTDTQYF; DNA: TGCAGTGCCCCAGATGTGGGGACAAACACAGATACGCAGTATTTT
J: TRBJ1-1; D: TRBD1; V: TRBV4-3; size: NA; CDR3: CASSQAGQGAFF; DNA: TGCGCCAGCAGCCAAGCCGGACAGGGAGCTTTCTTT
J: TRBJ1-1; D: NA; V: TRBV29-1; size: many; CDR3: CSAGAPGSTEAFF; DNA: TGCAGCGCTGGGGCCCCGGGGAGCACTGAAGCTTTCTTT
J: TRBJ1-1; D: NA; V: TRBV3-1; size: few; CDR3: CASSQERVGNTEAFF; DNA: TGTGCCAGCAGCCAAGAAAGGGTGGGGAACACTGAAGCTTTCTTT
J: TRBJ2-7; D: TRBD2; V: TRBV5-6; size: many; CDR3: CASSSTSGEQYF; DNA: TGTGCCAGCAGCTCCACTAGCGGCGAGCAGTACTTC
J: TRBJ2-1; D: TRBD1; V: TRBV6-1; size: NA; CDR3: CASSEWDRAYNEQFF; DNA: TGTGCCAGCAGTGAGTGGGACAGGGCGTACAATGAGCAGTTCTTC
J: TRBJ2-7; D: TRBD1; V: TRBV5-5; size: NA; CDR3: CASSLMGTGSYEQYF; DNA: TGTGCCAGCAGCTTGATGGGGACAGGGTCCTACGAGCAGTACTTC
J: TRBJ1-2; D: NA; V: TRBV4-3; size: NA; CDR3: CASSRNLASGYTF; DNA: TGCGCCAGCAGCCGGAATTTGGCCTCGGGCTACACCTTC
J: TRBJ2-6; D: NA; V: TRBV6-1; size: medium-sized; CDR3: CASRAGHSGANVLTF; DNA: TGTGCCAGCAGGGCAGGGCACTCTGGGGCCAACGTCCTGACTTTC
J: TRBJ2-2; D: NA; V: TRBV11-2; size: many; CDR3: CASSPASDFRNTGELFF; DNA: TGTGCCAGCAGCCCAGCATCGGACTTCCGGAACACCGGGGAGCTGTTTTTT
J: TRBJ1-1; D: NA; V: TRBV5-1; size: NA; CDR3: CASSSEGTGAFGTEAFF; DNA: TGCGCCAGCAGCTCGGAGGGCACGGGAGCCTTTGGCACTGAAGCTTTCTTT
J: TRBJ2-3; D: TRBD2; V: TRBV7-2; size: few; CDR3: CASSPFSGTSRADTQYF; DNA: TGTGCCAGCAGCCCCTTTTCCGGGACTAGCAGGGCAGATACGCAGTATTTT
J: TRBJ2-1; D: NA; V: TRBV5-8; size: NA; CDR3: CASSLGLNWNGNEQFF; DNA: TGTGCCAGCAGCTTGGGGTTGAATTGGAATGGGAATGAGCAGTTCTTC
J: TRBJ2-7; D: NA; V: TRBV5-1; size: NA; CDR3: CASGLMSYEQYF; DNA: TGCGCCAGCGGTCTTATGTCCTACGAGCAGTACTTC
J: TRBJ1-3; D: NA; V: TRBV7-9; size: NA; CDR3: CASSFGQPGNTIYF; DNA: TGTGCCAGCAGTTTTGGACAGCCAGGAAACACCATATATTTT
J: TRBJ1-1; D: NA; V: TRBV7-2; size: few; CDR3: CASSPGGPYEAFF; DNA: TGTGCCAGCAGCCCCGGTGGGCCCTATGAAGCTTTCTTT
J: TRBJ2-1; D: NA; V: TRBV15; size: NA; CDR3: CATSRERTAHNEQFF; DNA: TGTGCCACCAGCAGAGAGCGGACCGCACACAATGAGCAGTTCTTC
J: TRBJ2-7; D: NA; V: TRBV7-9; size: NA; CDR3: CASSLGGSGGSPYEQYF; DNA: TGTGCCAGCAGCTTAGGAGGGTCGGGGGGCAGCCCCTACGAGCAGTACTTC
J: TRBJ2-3; D: NA; V: TRBV20-1; size: many; CDR3: CSARGNTDTQYF; DNA: TGCAGTGCTAGAGGAAACACAGATACGCAGTATTTT
J: TRBJ2-4; D: NA; V: TRBV23-1; size: NA; CDR3: CASGRGPVIQYF; DNA: TGCGCCAGCGGCCGGGGACCGGTCATTCAGTACTTC
J: TRBJ2-7; D: NA; V: TRBV20-1; size: NA; CDR3: CSASHWIDYEQYF; DNA: TGCAGTGCTAGCCATTGGATCGACTACGAGCAGTACTTC
J: TRBJ2-2; D: NA; V: TRBV12-3/TRBV12-4; size: NA; CDR3: CASRWRLAAGELFF; DNA: TGTGCCAGCAGGTGGCGCCTAGCCGCGGGGGAGCTGTTTTTT
J: TRBJ2-7; D: TRBD1; V: TRBV4-3; size: few; CDR3: CASSKGTGLSYEQYF; DNA: TGCGCCAGCAGCAAGGGGACAGGGCTCTCCTACGAGCAGTACTTC
J: TRBJ2-3; D: TRBD1; V: TRBV6-5; size: few; CDR3: CASSRQGKAQYF; DNA: TGTGCCAGCAGTCGACAGGGAAAAGCGCAGTATTTT
J: TRBJ2-2; D: TRBD2; V: TRBV6-5; size: few; CDR3: CASSYRPPTAGGTGELFF; DNA: TGTGCCAGCAGTTACCGACCCCCCACAGCGGGAGGGACCGGGGAGCTGTTTTTT
J: TRBJ2-1; D: TRBD2; V: TRBV4-2; size: few; CDR3: CASSQVLTSGGPPSYNEQFF; DNA: TGTGCCAGCAGCCAAGTATTGACTAGCGGGGGACCACCCTCCTACAATGAGCAGTTCTTC
J: TRBJ2-2; D: NA; V: TRBV9; size: few; CDR3: CASSGEWGGTGELFF; DNA: TGTGCCAGCAGCGGGGAGTGGGGCGGCACCGGGGAGCTGTTTTTT
J: TRBJ1-3; D: NA; V: TRBV3-1; size: NA; CDR3: CASSPLSSGNTIYF; DNA: TGTGCCAGCAGCCCCCTGAGTTCTGGAAACACCATATATTTT
J: TRBJ2-7; D: NA; V: TRBV12-3/TRBV12-4; size: many; CDR3: CASSLRRTVYEQYF; DNA: TGTGCCAGCAGCCTTCGAAGGACCGTCTACGAGCAGTACTTC
J: TRBJ1-1; D: NA; V: TRBV29-1; size: NA; CDR3: CSVGHAPDTEAFF; DNA: TGCAGCGTTGGACATGCTCCGGACACTGAAGCTTTCTTT
J: TRBJ2-4; D: NA; V: TRBV20-1; size: few; CDR3: CSASLPHGRKNIQYF; DNA: TGCAGTGCTAGTCTACCGCACGGACGGAAAAACATTCAGTACTTC
J: TRBJ2-1; D: TRBD2; V: TRBV6-2/TRBV6-3; size: NA; CDR3: CATGRSAYNEQFF; DNA: TGTGCCACCGGGAGGTCTGCTTACAATGAGCAGTTCTTC
J: TRBJ2-7; D: TRBD2; V: TRBV3-1; size: NA; CDR3: CASSQVSRLAGSGEQYF; DNA: TGTGCCAGCAGCCAAGTGTCAAGACTAGCGGGGTCGGGCGAGCAGTACTTC
J: TRBJ2-3; D: NA; V: TRBV7-9; size: NA; CDR3: CASSLGMRAGTQYF; DNA: TGTGCCAGCAGCTTAGGGATGCGGGCGGGTACGCAGTATTTT
J: TRBJ1-1; D: NA; V: TRBV5-4; size: few; CDR3: CASSLARTDEAFF; DNA: TGTGCCAGCAGCTTGGCCCGGACGGATGAAGCTTTCTTT
J: TRBJ1-2; D: NA; V: TRBV7-2; size: few; CDR3: CASSVKTVYGYTF; DNA: TGTGCCAGCAGCGTCAAGACAGTTTATGGCTACACCTTC
J: TRBJ2-3; D: NA; V: TRBV15; size: NA; CDR3: CATSRDIVLDTQYF; DNA: TGTGCCACCAGCAGAGATATAGTGCTAGATACGCAGTATTTT
J: TRBJ2-3; D: TRBD1; V: TRBV5-5; size: few; CDR3: CASSFGTGWTDTQYF; DNA: TGTGCCAGCAGCTTTGGGACAGGGTGGACAGATACGCAGTATTTT
J: TRBJ2-3; D: NA; V: TRBV7-2; size: medium-sized; CDR3: CASGSYSDTQYF; DNA: TGTGCCAGCGGATCATATTCAGATACGCAGTATTTT
J: TRBJ2-5; D: TRBD1; V: TRBV27; size: NA; CDR3: CASSFGRGRGETQYF; DNA: TGTGCCAGCAGTTTCGGCAGGGGGCGCGGAGAGACCCAGTACTTC
J: TRBJ2-3; D: TRBD1; V: TRBV7-3; size: NA; CDR3: CASSLRQGTQYF; DNA: TGTGCCAGCAGCTTAAGACAGGGGACGCAGTATTTT
J: TRBJ1-2; D: TRBD1; V: TRBV6-5; size: once; CDR3: CASSYLQGAHLPGYTF; DNA: TGTGCCAGCAGTTACTTGCAGGGGGCGCATTTACCCGGCTACACCTTC
J: TRBJ2-1; D: NA; V: TRBV21-1; size: few; CDR3: CASSKGGGRARDEQFF; DNA: TGTGCCAGCAGCAAAGGGGGCGGGAGGGCCCGTGATGAGCAGTTCTTC
J: TRBJ2-1; D: NA; V: TRBV5-5; size: few; CDR3: CASSLAPGRQGYNEQFF; DNA: TGTGCCAGCAGCTTGGCACCGGGACGCCAGGGCTACAATGAGCAGTTCTTC
J: TRBJ2-1; D: TRBD2; V: TRBV7-2; size: once; CDR3: CASSRTPSGSSYNEQFF; DNA: TGTGCCAGCAGCCGCACCCCTAGCGGGAGCTCCTACAATGAGCAGTTCTTC
J: TRBJ2-1; D: NA; V: TRBV20-1; size: few; CDR3: CSGRSDSYNEQFF; DNA: TGCAGTGGACGTAGTGACTCCTACAATGAGCAGTTCTTC
J: TRBJ2-3; D: NA; V: TRBV10-3; size: many; CDR3: CASSEAADTQYF; DNA: TGTGCCTCCTCGGAGGCCGCAGATACGCAGTATTTT
J: TRBJ2-7; D: TRBD2; V: TRBV20-1; size: NA; CDR3: CSAGPSGSRYEQYF; DNA: TGCAGTGCGGGCCCTAGCGGGAGTAGGTACGAGCAGTACTTC
J: TRBJ2-3; D: NA; V: TRBV20-1; size: few; CDR3: CSARISHTDTQYF; DNA: TGCAGTGCTAGGATCAGCCACACAGATACGCAGTATTTT
J: TRBJ2-7; D: TRBD1; V: TRBV7-8; size: many; CDR3: CASSPQTGINEQYF; DNA: TGTGCCAGCAGCCCTCAGACAGGGATCAACGAGCAGTACTTC